This T cell receptor (beta chain) originates from a study of T cell responses to AZD1222 COVID-19 vaccine. General observations from the study: In the spike-specific TCR repertoire, nearly half reportedly target unmutated variant regions. With dominance at 160-218 and 743-854, vaccine-associated CD4 TCRs spanned spike. Only after the peak T cell response were repertoires sampled. Clonal diversity was possibly underestimated, and the donors were mostly white British, with more females.

Comments on this clone: Its antigen is not identified.

The CDR3 sequence is 11 residues long. V shed 4 bases and J shed 6 bases, with 6 bases lying between them. CDR1 is LNHDA, CDR2 SQIVND, per germline (reference sequence). Assay used: immunoSEQ multiplex PCR; TCRdb lists only in-frame clones, some missing. This table holds tens of thousands of clones, over 80% found once. The sequence was obtained from an adult who received the MenACWY meningococcal vaccine as a control. The sample was peripheral blood, taken 28 days after the second dose of the MenACWY control vaccine. The chain links TRBV19 to TRBJ1-1; D unresolved. The CDR3 DNA follows: TGTGCCAGTAGTAGGAGCCCTGAAGCTTTCTTT. Protein sequence: CASSRSPEAFF.